The 21 T cell receptor beta chains below all came from one sample that was sequenced in a study of a mutant IDH1 vaccine in newly diagnosed glioma. Clones were read by immunoSEQ multiplex PCR, and TCRdb kept only the in-frame ones, dropping some. The data show approximately 30,000 clones, about nine tenths seen once. Time point specified: week 47, end of study. One vaccine dose held 300 ug of mutant IDH1 20-mer peptide and came with topical imiquimod. Antigens of these TCRs are unknown. Sequencing used PBMCs, obtained from a glioma patient whose treatment included an IDH1 peptide vaccine. The receptor source for this set is a middle-aged woman with glioma.

This clone was detected only once. The chain is built from TRBV2 and TRBJ2-7; 7 bases align to TRBD2. Losses at the gene ends were 3 bases for V and 1 base for J; bases not matched to a gene: 3. The germline V gene encodes CDR1 SNHLY and CDR2 FYNNEI. This CDR3 contains 14 residues. In DNA form, the CDR3 reads TGTGCCAGCAGTGAGCTTAGCGGGTCCTACGAGCAGTACTTC. This sequence encodes CASSELSGSYEQYF.

This chain joins TRBV5-4 and TRBJ2-5, with D maybe TRBD1 (6 bases). Germline CDR1 and CDR2: SGHNT and YYREEE (reference sequence). The CDR3 is 13 amino acids. V lost 4 bases and J lost 4, with 11 bases in between. The CDR3 sequence: CASSPRGRETQYF. CDR3 sequence (DNA): TGTGCCAGCAGCCCCAGGGGCCGAGAGACCCAGTACTTC.

V and J are TRBV27 and TRBJ1-5; D possibly corresponds to TRBD1 (6 bases). The CDR3 runs 15 residues. The germline V gene encodes CDR1 MNHEY and CDR2 SMNVEV (reference sequence). V lost 1 base and J lost 2, with 9 bases in between. DNA for the CDR3: TGTGCCAGCAGTTTATACAGGGCTGGCAATCAGCCCCAGCATTTT. It translates to CASSLYRAGNQPQHF.

J is TRBJ1-3 and V is TRBV19; D remains ambiguous. Trimming took 2 bases from V and 9 from J, leaving 11 bases between them. This CDR3 is built from 13 residues. The germline gives CDR1 LNHDA, CDR2 SQIVND (reference sequence). The CDR3 DNA is TGTGCCAGTAGTATAATCGGGCCCGGCACCATATATTTT. Translating gives CASSIIGPGTIYF.

Of note for this clone: One junction end does not reproduce the germline sequence, and a read error may be involved. The chain recombines TRBV7-7 with TRBJ1-1; D call uncertain. Germline V gives CDR1 SSHAT, CDR2 FNYEAQ (reference sequence). The CDR3 sequence is 13 residues long. Here the CDR3 reads CASSLDSNTEAFF. CDR3 sequence (DNA): TGTGCTAGCAGCTTAGATAGCAACACTGAAGCTTTCTTT.

CDR3 loop: CASSLVPVAPGGGANVLTF. The CDR3 region has the DNA TGCGCCAGCAGCTTGGTTCCCGTCGCACCCGGTGGTGGGGCCAACGTCCTGACTTTC. V is TRBV5-1 and J is TRBJ2-6; D unclear. Trimming removed 0 bases from V and 3 bases from J, with 19 bases in between. CDR1 and CDR2 (germline): SGHRS, YFSETQ. CDR3 length equals 19 residues.

J is TRBJ2-3 and V is TRBV5-1; D is unclear. Trimming took 0 bases from V and 4 from J, leaving 6 bases between them. Per the germline V gene, CDR1 is SGHRS and CDR2 is YFSETQ. The CDR3 length is 13 residues. CDR3 amino acids: CASSLGSPDTQYF. The CDR3 coding sequence is TGCGCCAGCAGCTTGGGTAGTCCAGATACGCAGTATTTT.

The gene calls are TRBV7-9 and TRBJ2-5, with a possible D match to TRBD1 (5 bases). The V end was cut by 0 bases, the J end by 3 bases, with 17 bases between. This CDR3 has 17 residues. Germline lookup yields CDR1 SEHNR and CDR2 FQNEAQ (reference sequence). The CDR3 DNA is TGTGCCAGCAGCTTAGCGAGTTGGGGCAGGGCCGAAGAGACCCAGTACTTC. As protein: CASSLASWGRAEETQYF.

CDR3 sequence reads: CASSLSSGVREQYF. The CDR3 DNA sequence: TGTGCCAGCAGTTTATCTAGCGGGGTCCGAGAGCAGTACTTC. The chain has TRBV27 and TRBJ2-7; TRBD2 aligns across 8 bases. Germline lookup yields CDR1 MNHEY and CDR2 SMNVEV (reference sequence). After removal of 0 bases from V and 7 bases from J, the junction contained 5 bases not matched to a gene. The CDR3 has 14 residues.

The J gene is TRBJ1-4, the V gene TRBV5-1; TRBD1 matches at 9 bases. Germline lookup yields CDR1 SGHRS and CDR2 YFSETQ. V shed 4 bases, J shed 2 bases, and the junction held 6 bases outside the gene matches. CDR3 length equals 16 residues. The DNA of the CDR3 is TGCGCCAGCAGCCGGACAGGGGATCGGACTAATGAAAAACTGTTTTTT. It codes for CASSRTGDRTNEKLFF. Full variable domain (outside the CDR3, taken from reference TRBV5-1 and TRBJ1-4): KAGVTQTPRYLIKTRGQQVTLSCSPISGHRSVSWYQQTPGQGLQFLFEYFSETQRNKGNFPGRFSGRQFSNSRSEMNVSTLELGDSALYLCASSRTGDRTNEKLFFGSGTQLSVL.

The CDR3 DNA reads TGCGCCAGCAGCCAAGACAGCTTAAACTATGGCTACACCTTC. Translated: CASSQDSLNYGYTF. V gene TRBV4-1 combines with J gene TRBJ1-2; the D is unclear. The V gene lost 0 bases and the J gene lost 2 bases, with 7 bases spanning the gap. Germline V CDR1 and CDR2: MGHRA, YSYEKL. The length of the CDR3 is 14 residues.

This chain links TRBV7-9 with TRBJ2-1; 10 bases map to TRBD1. The CDR3 is made up of 15 amino acids. From germline, CDR1 is SEHNR and CDR2 FQNEAQ (reference sequence). The junction had 7 bases not matched to a gene; V was cut back by 5 bases and J by 6 bases. This CDR3 reads CASSPEDRGGNEQFF. For the CDR3, the DNA is TGTGCCAGCAGCCCCGAGGACAGGGGGGGCAATGAGCAGTTCTTC. Combining the CDR3 with reference TRBV7-9 and TRBJ2-1 gives the whole variable domain DTGVSQNPRHKITKRGQNVTFRCDPISEHNRLYWYRQTLGQGPEFLTYFQNEAQLEKSRLLSDRFSAERPKGSFSTLEIQRTEQGDSAMYLCASSPEDRGGNEQFFGPGTRLTVL.

This rearrangement joins TRBV4-1 to TRBJ1-1; 8 nucleotides align to TRBD1. CDR3 size: 17 residues. Per the germline V gene, CDR1 is MGHRA and CDR2 is YSYEKL. Unmatched junction bases numbered 12, after V lost 6 bases and J lost 0 bases. The CDR3 region is CASRRGGQGALNTEAFF. Here the CDR3 DNA reads TGCGCCAGCAGGCGGGGGGGGCAGGGGGCTTTGAACACTGAAGCTTTCTTT.

The J gene is TRBJ1-1, the V gene TRBV10-3, with no clear D. This CDR3 is built from 13 residues. Germline loops: CDR1 ENHRY, CDR2 SYGVKD. The V gene lost 8 bases and the J gene lost 5 bases, with 15 bases spanning the gap. This CDR3 is CAIRKGGGTEAFF. The CDR3 nucleotides read TGTGCCATCCGCAAGGGTGGCGGGACTGAAGCTTTCTTT.

The V and J genes are TRBV2 and TRBJ1-2; 8 bases match TRBD1. Germline V gives CDR1 SNHLY, CDR2 FYNNEI. CDR3 length: 14 residues. V trimming: 6 bases; J trimming: 6 bases; junction bases outside the gene matches: 9. Here the CDR3 reads CASSAHGQGDGYTF. DNA for the CDR3: TGTGCCAGCAGCGCGCATGGACAGGGCGATGGCTACACCTTC. Full variable domain (rest looked up from reference TRBV2 and TRBJ1-2): EPEVTQTPSHQVTQMGQEVILRCVPISNHLYFYWYRQILGQKVEFLVSFYNNEISEKSEIFDDQFSVERPDGSNFTLKIRSTKLEDSAMYFCASSAHGQGDGYTFGSGTRLTVV.

The chain has TRBV7-2 and TRBJ2-5; TRBD2 aligns across 10 bases. Germline V gene lookup returns CDR1 SGHTA and CDR2 FQGNSA. The CDR3 has 15 amino acids. V lost 1 base, J lost 4 bases, and 3 bases stayed unmatched. This CDR3 reads CASSLGLAGVETQYF. In DNA, the CDR3 is TGTGCCAGCAGCTTAGGTCTAGCGGGGGTAGAGACCCAGTACTTC.

A note on this clone: Other DNA sequences from this sample encode an identical CDR3 as well. The chain recombines TRBV10-3 with TRBJ2-7; D uncertain. Germline V CDR1 and CDR2: ENHRY, SYGVKD. Deletions cut 2 bases from V and 0 bases from J, with 11 bases between. The CDR3 runs 15 residues. The CDR3 region has the DNA TGTGCCATCAGTGAGCTGTCCCCAAACTCCTACGAGCAGTACTTC. It specifies CAISELSPNSYEQYF.

J is TRBJ2-1 and V is TRBV30; 7 nucleotides align to TRBD2. In germline, CDR1 is GTSNPN, CDR2 SVGIG (reference sequence). The J segment lost 6 bases and the V segment lost 1 base, leaving 3 bases of the junction unmatched. This CDR3 has 13 amino acids. CDR3 DNA: TGTGCCTGGAGTGGCTTAGCGGGCAATGAGCAGTTCTTC. It is translated as CAWSGLAGNEQFF. The entire variable domain, with the rest obtained from reference TRBV30 and TRBJ2-1, is as follows: SQTIHQWPATLVQPVGSPLSLECTVEGTSNPNLYWYRQAAGRGLQLLFYSVGIGQISSEVPQNLSASRPQDRQFILSSKKLLLSDSGFYLCAWSGLAGNEQFFGPGTRLTVL.

The J gene is TRBJ2-5, the V gene TRBV14; maybe TRBD2 (6 bases). Trimming took off 1 base at V and 4 bases at J, with 16 bases between the two ends. The CDR3 has 16 residues. Germline CDR1 reads SGHDN; CDR2 reads FVKESK. The CDR3 loop reads CASSQGGGVRGETQYF. CDR3 coding DNA: TGTGCCAGCAGCCAAGGAGGCGGGGTCCGGGGAGAGACCCAGTACTTC.

The V gene is TRBV19, the J gene TRBJ1-3; TRBD1 matches at 8 bases. The trim removed 5 bases at V and 4 bases at J, leaving 4 bases unmatched. The CDR3 has 14 residues. Per germline, CDR1 LNHDA and CDR2 SQIVND (reference sequence). CDR3 nucleotide sequence: TGTGCCAGTAGTCCTCGGACAGGGGGAAACACCATATATTTT. It codes for CASSPRTGGNTIYF.

This rearrangement joins TRBV18 to TRBJ1-1; D gene unclear. Germline CDR1 KGHSH, CDR2 LQKENI. V lost 5 bases and J 5 bases, leaving 12 bases between the germline ends. This CDR3 contains 13 residues. CDR3 sequence: CASSSQFGTEAFF. The CDR3 coding sequence is TGTGCCAGCTCATCACAATTCGGAACTGAAGCTTTCTTT.